The rows below give T cell receptor beta chains drawn from one sample of a study of blood T cell repertoires in COVID-19. Assay: immunoSEQ multiplex PCR; the TCRdb copy retains only in-frame clones and omits some. The sample yields about 68,000 clones, 80% to 90% seen once. The material sequenced was peripheral blood. Receptors were obtained from a human donor in a cohort sampled during active COVID-19. CDR3s include the opening cysteine and the closing phenylalanine or tryptophan. Fields, in order: clone size, D gene, V gene, J gene, CDR3 DNA, CDR3 protein. The D gene is left open where the match is weak. The listing skips clone size in some rows; elsewhere it reads once, few, many or a size class.

size: few; D: TRBD1; V: TRBV5-6; J: TRBJ1-2; DNA: TGTGCCAGCAGCTTGTGGGACAGGGCTAGATATGGCTACACCTTC; CDR3: CASSLWDRARYGYTF
size: NA; D: NA; V: TRBV3-1/TRBV3-2; J: TRBJ2-7; DNA: TGTGCCAGCAAAAAAACAGGGTCCTACGAGCAGTACTTC; CDR3: CASKKTGSYEQYF
size: NA; D: TRBD2; V: TRBV5-1; J: TRBJ2-2; DNA: TGCGCCAGCAGCCTTAGCGGGAGGGCCATCACCGGGGAGCTGTTTTTT; CDR3: CASSLSGRAITGELFF
size: once; D: TRBD1; V: TRBV5-1; J: TRBJ1-2; DNA: TGCGCCAGCAGCCACGGACAGGGGGATGGCTACACCTTC; CDR3: CASSHGQGDGYTF
size: NA; D: NA; V: TRBV5-1; J: TRBJ1-2; DNA: TGCGCCAGCAGCCTACAGGTTGTGGATGGCTACACCTTC; CDR3: CASSLQVVDGYTF
size: NA; D: NA; V: TRBV18; J: TRBJ1-5; DNA: TGTGCCAGCTCACCACCAGGACAGCCCAATCAGCCCCAGCATTTT; CDR3: CASSPPGQPNQPQHF
size: NA; D: NA; V: TRBV28; J: TRBJ1-1; DNA: TGTGCCAGCCAAACAGGCAGGACTGAAGCTTTCTTT; CDR3: CASQTGRTEAFF
size: NA; D: NA; V: TRBV7-2; J: TRBJ2-5; DNA: TGTGCCAGCAGTCAGAGGAGTGTTTCGGTGGAGTCTACCCAGTACTTC; CDR3: CASSQRSVSVESTQYF
size: NA; D: NA; V: TRBV7-2; J: TRBJ2-3; DNA: TGTGCCAGCACAATCAGCACAGATACGCAGTATTTT; CDR3: CASTISTDTQYF
size: NA; D: NA; V: TRBV4-1; J: TRBJ2-1; DNA: TGCGCCAGCAGGGCGGGGGCCTTGAATGAGCAGTTCTTC; CDR3: CASRAGALNEQFF
size: NA; D: NA; V: TRBV10-3; J: TRBJ2-7; DNA: TGTGCCATCAGTGAGACAGTGACCTCCTACGAGCAGTACTTC; CDR3: CAISETVTSYEQYF
size: NA; D: NA; V: TRBV27; J: TRBJ2-7; DNA: TGTGCCAGCAGTTTGGGCCAGTCCTACGAGCAGTACTTC; CDR3: CASSLGQSYEQYF
size: NA; D: NA; V: TRBV28; J: TRBJ1-4; DNA: TGTGCCACCAGCCCAGGGGATAGTCTTTTGGGTAATGAAAAACTGTTTTTT; CDR3: CATSPGDSLLGNEKLFF
size: NA; D: TRBD1; V: TRBV7-2; J: TRBJ1-1; DNA: TGTGCCAGCAGCTTTAAGAGGGACAGGGGCACTGAAGCTTTCTTT; CDR3: CASSFKRDRGTEAFF
size: NA; D: NA; V: TRBV19; J: TRBJ1-5; DNA: TGTGCCAGTAGTATTCAGTCTGGCAATCAGCCCCAGCATTTT; CDR3: CASSIQSGNQPQHF
size: NA; D: NA; V: TRBV19; J: TRBJ1-1; DNA: TGTGCCAGTAGTATTGGGGCCTTCTACCCTTCAGAAGCTTTCTTT; CDR3: CASSIGAFYPSEAFF
size: NA; D: TRBD2; V: TRBV3-1/TRBV3-2; J: TRBJ2-5; DNA: TGTGCCAGCAGCCTACCTATAGCGGGAGGGTTCCAAGAGACCCAGTACTTC; CDR3: CASSLPIAGGFQETQYF
size: NA; D: NA; V: TRBV5-6; J: TRBJ1-1; DNA: TGTGCCAGCACCAGACTGGTCCCCACTGAAGCTTTCTTT; CDR3: CASTRLVPTEAFF
size: NA; D: NA; V: TRBV5-1; J: TRBJ2-3; DNA: TGCGCCAGCAGCTTGGGAGGGACTTGGGGGACAGATACGCAGTATTTT; CDR3: CASSLGGTWGTDTQYF
size: NA; D: TRBD1; V: TRBV5-1; J: TRBJ1-6; DNA: TGCGCCAGCAGCTTGGTACAGGGGGTTGGATCACCCCTCCACTTT; CDR3: CASSLVQGVGSPLHF
size: NA; D: TRBD2; V: TRBV7-3; J: TRBJ2-1; DNA: TGTGCCAGCAGCCGAGGGACTAGCGGGGGTCCTCTAGGAGAGCAGTTCTTC; CDR3: CASSRGTSGGPLGEQFF
size: NA; D: NA; V: TRBV29-1; J: TRBJ1-1; DNA: TGCAGCGTCGTTCCGACAGGGAACACTGAAGCTTTCTTT; CDR3: CSVVPTGNTEAFF
size: NA; D: TRBD2; V: TRBV7-2; J: TRBJ2-7; DNA: TGTGCCAGCAGCTCTAGCGGGTTCTCCTACGAGCAGTACTTC; CDR3: CASSSSGFSYEQYF
size: NA; D: NA; V: TRBV11-2; J: TRBJ1-1; DNA: TGTGCCAGCAGCTTAGATCGTACAGGGTACACTGAAGCTTTCTTT; CDR3: CASSLDRTGYTEAFF
size: NA; D: NA; V: TRBV5-1; J: TRBJ2-5; DNA: TGCGCCAGCAGCTTATCCGCGGGAGAGACCCAGTACTTC; CDR3: CASSLSAGETQYF
size: NA; D: TRBD1; V: TRBV6-2/TRBV6-3; J: TRBJ1-2; DNA: TGTGCCAGCAGTTACTCGCGGACAGGGTATGGCTACACCTTC; CDR3: CASSYSRTGYGYTF
size: NA; D: TRBD1; V: TRBV7-2; J: TRBJ2-7; DNA: TGTGCCAGCAGCCCCAGGGGGATCTACGAGCAGTACTTC; CDR3: CASSPRGIYEQYF
size: NA; D: NA; V: TRBV15; J: TRBJ2-1; DNA: TGTGCCACCAGCAGAGAATACAGGATCATCTACAATGAGCAGTTCTTC; CDR3: CATSREYRIIYNEQFF
size: NA; D: NA; V: TRBV4-2; J: TRBJ2-1; DNA: TGTGCCAGCAGTCCCGAGGGGGTAATAGCCAATGAGCAGTTCTTC; CDR3: CASSPEGVIANEQFF
size: few; D: TRBD1; V: TRBV24-1; J: TRBJ1-2; DNA: TGTGCCACCAGTGATTCGCGGGACAGTTCCCATGGCTACACCTTC; CDR3: CATSDSRDSSHGYTF
size: NA; D: TRBD1; V: TRBV7-2; J: TRBJ1-2; DNA: TGTGCCAGCAGCTTAGGGGGACAGGGAGGCAACTATGGCTACACCTTC; CDR3: CASSLGGQGGNYGYTF
size: NA; D: TRBD1; V: TRBV3-1/TRBV3-2; J: TRBJ2-7; DNA: TGTGCCAGCAGCCTACTTAACAGGGGATACGAGCAGTACTTC; CDR3: CASSLLNRGYEQYF
size: NA; D: NA; V: TRBV14; J: TRBJ1-5; DNA: TGTGCCAGCAGCCCCGACAGTAATCAGCCCCAGCATTTT; CDR3: CASSPDSNQPQHF
size: medium-sized; D: TRBD1; V: TRBV7-9; J: TRBJ1-1; DNA: TGTGCCAGCAGCTTAGTACAGGGGTACACTGAAGCTTTCTTT; CDR3: CASSLVQGYTEAFF
size: NA; D: TRBD2; V: TRBV5-4; J: TRBJ2-1; DNA: TGTGCCAGCAGCAGCGGACTAGCGGCGGCAAATGAGCAGTTCTTC; CDR3: CASSSGLAAANEQFF
size: once; D: NA; V: TRBV3-1/TRBV3-2; J: TRBJ1-2; DNA: TGTGCCAGCAGCACCCCCGGGGCTAACTATGGCTACACCTTC; CDR3: CASSTPGANYGYTF
size: many; D: NA; V: TRBV28; J: TRBJ1-4; DNA: TGTGCCAGCAAGAGAGGTAATGAAAAACTGTTTTTT; CDR3: CASKRGNEKLFF
size: few; D: TRBD1; V: TRBV7-9; J: TRBJ1-1; DNA: TGTGCCAGCAGCTTAGGGGGACAGGGGACTGAAGCTTTCTTT; CDR3: CASSLGGQGTEAFF
size: NA; D: NA; V: TRBV28; J: TRBJ1-3; DNA: TGTGCCAGCAGTCCCCACAGGGACCCTGGAAACACCATATATTTT; CDR3: CASSPHRDPGNTIYF
size: once; D: NA; V: TRBV18; J: TRBJ2-7; DNA: TGTGCCAGCTCACCAAGTGCGGGGACAGTAACCTACGAGCAGTACTTC; CDR3: CASSPSAGTVTYEQYF
size: few; D: NA; V: TRBV7-9; J: TRBJ1-5; DNA: TGTGCCAGCAGCTTGGTGGGGGGTCAGCCCCAGCATTTT; CDR3: CASSLVGGQPQHF
size: few; D: NA; V: TRBV7-8; J: TRBJ1-6; DNA: TGTGCCAGCAGCTTAGAGGGGGGGCGCGGTTCACCCCTCCACTTT; CDR3: CASSLEGGRGSPLHF
size: NA; D: NA; V: TRBV5-1; J: TRBJ1-1; DNA: TGCGCCAGCAGCCGTGGAGGGAGTACGAGAATGAACACTGAAGCTTTCTTT; CDR3: CASSRGGSTRMNTEAFF
size: NA; D: NA; V: TRBV6-2/TRBV6-3; J: TRBJ2-5; DNA: TGTGCCAGCAGTTACAAGCTGACTAGTCAAGAGACCCAGTACTTC; CDR3: CASSYKLTSQETQYF